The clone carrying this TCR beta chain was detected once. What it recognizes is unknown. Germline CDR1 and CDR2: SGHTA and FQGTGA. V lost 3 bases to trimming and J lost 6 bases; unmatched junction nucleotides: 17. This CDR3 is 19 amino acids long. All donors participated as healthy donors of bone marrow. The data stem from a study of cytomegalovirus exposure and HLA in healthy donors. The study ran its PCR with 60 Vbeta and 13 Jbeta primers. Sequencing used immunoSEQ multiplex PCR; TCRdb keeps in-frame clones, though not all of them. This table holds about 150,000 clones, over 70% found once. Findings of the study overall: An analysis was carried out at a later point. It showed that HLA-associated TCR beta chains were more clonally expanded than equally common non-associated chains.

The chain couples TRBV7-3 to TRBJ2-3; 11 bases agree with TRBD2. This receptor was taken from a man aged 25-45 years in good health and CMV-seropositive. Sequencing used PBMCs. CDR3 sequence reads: CASSFHMPLLAGVRDTQYF. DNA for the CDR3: TGTGCCAGCAGCTTCCACATGCCGTTACTAGCGGGAGTTCGGGATACGCAGTATTTT.